What follows is one T cell receptor (beta chain) and its context. Its target is not known. Germline assignment: CDR1 SGHDT and CDR2 YYEEEE. CDR3 length equals 15 residues. V dropped 0 bases and J dropped 4; count of bases not matched to a gene: 6. The data derive from a study of CD8+ T cells in alopecia areata. For the study at large: In an open-label trial, patients got 5 to 10 mg tofacitinib twice daily.

Sequencing templates came from extracted RNA that was reverse transcribed into cDNA. Clones were sequenced by immunoSEQ multiplex PCR, and TCRdb holds only the in-frame ones, with some missing. This repertoire shows roughly 99,000 clones, 84% found once; its top ten account for roughly 23%. Whole-study findings and limits: Scalp clonality decreased significantly with tofacitinib, and so did expanded CD8+ clones among the top 100. Sharing of TCRs across patients appeared less clear than in mice, possibly for HLA-related reasons. Persistence during tofacitinib was seen for many expanded lesional clones in scalp and blood.

The treatment: oral pan-JAK inhibitor, 5-10 mg twice daily. The input for sequencing was CD8+ T cells sorted from blood, taken at week 24, from a patient treated with tofacitinib. The V and J genes are TRBV5-6 and TRBJ1-1, with 7 bases that match TRBD1. The receptor was isolated from a human donor with alopecia areata. CDR3 in amino acids: CASSLVQGVATEAFF. Written as DNA, the CDR3 is TGTGCCAGCAGCTTGGTGCAGGGGGTCGCCACTGAAGCTTTCTTT.